This T cell receptor beta chain was identified in a study of cytomegalovirus exposure and HLA in healthy donors. Study background: As an earlier analysis found, 150 million to 200 million T cells yielded some 120 million unique TCR beta sequences. Study outcomes and limitations: CMV antigen specificity was confirmed in vitro for three CMV-associated chains. Previous analysis showed most TCR beta V segments were productive about 87% or about 30% of the time.

Per germline, CDR1 KGHSH and CDR2 LQKENI. The CDR3 spans 16 residues. Trimming took off 8 bases at V and 0 bases at J, with 19 bases between the two ends. A remark on this clone: Its antigen is unknown.

The PCR had 60 Vbeta and 13 Jbeta primers. Only in-frame clones appear in the TCRdb table, and some are missing; sequencing was by immunoSEQ multiplex PCR. The sample has 120,000 to 150,000 clones. The TCR was taken from a woman between 50 and 59 years old in good health and CMV-seronegative. The sequenced material came from PBMCs. V is TRBV18 and J is TRBJ1-1; D is possibly TRBD1 (6 bases). Written as DNA, the CDR3 is TGTGCCAGCGCATACAGGGACACCATCGTGAACACTGAAGCTTTCTTT. Protein sequence: CASAYRDTIVNTEAFF.